Listed below are T cell receptor beta chains from one sample, sequenced in a study of cytomegalovirus exposure and HLA in healthy donors. TCRdb's table, derived via immunoSEQ multiplex PCR, lists solely in-frame clones and lacks some. This table has approximately 160,000 clones, around 80% appearing once. Sequencing was done on a sample of PBMCs. Every receptor here comes from a human donor in good health. Each CDR3 is given with its conserved first and last residue.

j_call | v_call | cdr3_length | cdr3_aa
TRBJ2-3 | TRBV4-3 | 14 | CASSQDFGGEAQYF
TRBJ2-2 | TRBV9 | 18 | CASSVAPSGGAMGGELFF
TRBJ2-1 | TRBV4-2 | 14 | CASSRGTSTNEQFF
TRBJ2-7 | TRBV6-1 | 13 | CASRRQGAYEQYF
TRBJ2-5 | TRBV11-2 | 13 | CASSLDQRETQYF
TRBJ2-5 | TRBV7-3 | 13 | CASSITVQGTQYF
TRBJ1-1 | TRBV5-6 | 12 | CASSWGGALAFF
TRBJ1-4 | TRBV19 | 15 | CASSIARVTNEKLFF
TRBJ2-2 | TRBV9 | 17 | CASRPGDRAINTGELFF
TRBJ2-7 | TRBV25-1 | 15 | CASSEYISGVGEQYF
TRBJ2-3 | TRBV4-2 | 18 | CASSQVSMASGGLGTQYF
TRBJ2-3 | TRBV4-1 | 15 | CASSAGTGSTDTQYF
TRBJ2-7 | TRBV5-8 | 15 | CASSLSGGRSYEQYF
TRBJ2-5 | TRBV7-2 | 13 | CASSPRREETQYF
TRBJ1-5 | TRBV6-5 | 13 | CASSYSANQPQHF
TRBJ2-1 | TRBV5-1 | 15 | CASTSSGSNHNEQFF
TRBJ2-3 | TRBV2 | 15 | CASSASSGNTDTQYF
TRBJ1-1 | TRBV7-3 | 13 | CASSSVGGEKAFF
TRBJ2-2 | TRBV4-3 | 13 | CASSQGESGELFF
TRBJ2-3 | TRBV7-9 | 13 | CASSLAHGDTQYF
TRBJ2-1 | TRBV16 | 13 | CASSQSPAGEQFF
TRBJ1-5 | TRBV19 | 19 | CASSSKQGDFFYSNQPQHF
TRBJ2-3 | TRBV7-9 | 14 | CASSSTELTDTQYF
TRBJ1-1 | TRBV7-2 | 15 | CASSLGGRWNTEAFF
TRBJ1-3 | TRBV5-4 | 19 | CASSLRGQQQPNSGNTIYF
TRBJ2-3 | TRBV5-1 | 17 | CASSPRTVGGATDTQYF
TRBJ1-1 | TRBV7-9 | 14 | CASSLDSGRTEAFF
TRBJ1-1 | TRBV27 | 16 | CASSARQGSPNTEAFF
TRBJ2-1 | TRBV29-1 | 10 | CSATGNEQFF
TRBJ2-2 | TRBV28 | 12 | CASISGTGELFF
TRBJ1-3 | TRBV5-1 | 17 | CASSRTTGIGYGNTIYF
TRBJ2-7 | TRBV4-1 | 14 | CASSHAPEAYEQYF
TRBJ1-2 | TRBV6-5 | 13 | CASGAGRGSGYTF
TRBJ2-7 | TRBV9 | 15 | CASSVGPGQAYEQYF
TRBJ1-2 | TRBV5-1 | 14 | CASSLELGNYGYTF
TRBJ1-2 | TRBV6-5 | 15 | CASSRQGKANYGYTF
TRBJ1-2 | TRBV5-6 | 14 | CASSLGQGLSGYTF
TRBJ1-1 | TRBV29-1 | 12 | CSAKTGPPEAFF
TRBJ2-1 | TRBV5-1 | 15 | CASSARTSGYNEQFF
TRBJ2-5 | TRBV28 | 14 | CASSILLAGGTQYF
TRBJ1-1 | TRBV5-4 | 14 | CASSLISRDGEAFF
TRBJ2-3 | TRBV14 | 17 | CASSQDWPSGGSDTQYF
TRBJ2-7 | TRBV7-2 | 15 | CASSLATAPSYEQYF
TRBJ1-2 | TRBV29-1 | 14 | CSVVGRGQNYGYTF
TRBJ2-7 | TRBV7-9 | 14 | CASSLEGTGGEQYF
TRBJ2-1 | TRBV6-5 | 13 | CASRASGGTEQFF
TRBJ2-7 | TRBV27 | 13 | CASSLGQTYEQYF
TRBJ1-2 | TRBV27 | 14 | CASSLSRGSGGYTF
TRBJ1-2 | TRBV9 | 16 | CASSVAYRGRENGYTF
TRBJ2-2 | TRBV10-2 | 13 | CASSHGSGGELFF
TRBJ2-1 | TRBV18 | 15 | CASSPDRESYNEQFF
TRBJ1-1 | TRBV11-2 | 14 | CASSFPGGGAEAFF
TRBJ2-7 | TRBV6-5 | 12 | CASSPRGTEQYF